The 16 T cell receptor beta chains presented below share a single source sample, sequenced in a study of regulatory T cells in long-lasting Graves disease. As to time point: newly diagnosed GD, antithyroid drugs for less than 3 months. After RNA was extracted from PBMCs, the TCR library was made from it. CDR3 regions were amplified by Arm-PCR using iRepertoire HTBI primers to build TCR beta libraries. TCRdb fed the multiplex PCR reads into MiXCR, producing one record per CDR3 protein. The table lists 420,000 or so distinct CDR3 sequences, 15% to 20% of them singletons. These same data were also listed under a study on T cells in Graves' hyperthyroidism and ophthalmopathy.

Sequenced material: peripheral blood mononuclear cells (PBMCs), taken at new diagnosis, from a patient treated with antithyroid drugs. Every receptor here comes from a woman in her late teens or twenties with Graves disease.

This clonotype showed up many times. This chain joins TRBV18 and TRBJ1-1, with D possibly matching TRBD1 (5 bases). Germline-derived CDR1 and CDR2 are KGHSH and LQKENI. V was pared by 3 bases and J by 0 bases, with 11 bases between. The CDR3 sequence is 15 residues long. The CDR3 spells CASSPSRVLNTEAFF. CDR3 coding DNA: TGTGCCAGCTCACCGTCCAGGGTTTTGAACACTGAAGCTTTCTTT.

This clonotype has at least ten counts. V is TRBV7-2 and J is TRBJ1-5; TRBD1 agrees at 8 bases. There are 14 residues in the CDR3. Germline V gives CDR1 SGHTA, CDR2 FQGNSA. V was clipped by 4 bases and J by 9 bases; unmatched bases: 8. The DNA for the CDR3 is TGTGCCAGCAGCTCTAGGACAGGGAGGGTGCCCCAGCATTTT. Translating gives CASSSRTGRVPQHF.

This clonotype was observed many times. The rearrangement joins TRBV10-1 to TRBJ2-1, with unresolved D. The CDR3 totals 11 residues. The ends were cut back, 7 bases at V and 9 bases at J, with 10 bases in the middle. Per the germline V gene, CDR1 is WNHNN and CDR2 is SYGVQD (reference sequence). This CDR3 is CASIPRSEQFF. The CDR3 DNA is TGCGCCAGCATACCTAGGAGTGAGCAGTTCTTC.

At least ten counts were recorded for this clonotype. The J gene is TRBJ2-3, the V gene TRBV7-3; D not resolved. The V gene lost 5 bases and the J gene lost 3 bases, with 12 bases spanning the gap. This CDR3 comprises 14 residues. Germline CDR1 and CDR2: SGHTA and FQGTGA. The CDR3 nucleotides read TGTGCCAGCAGCCCAGCAGAACGTACAGATACGCAGTATTTT. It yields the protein CASSPAERTDTQYF.

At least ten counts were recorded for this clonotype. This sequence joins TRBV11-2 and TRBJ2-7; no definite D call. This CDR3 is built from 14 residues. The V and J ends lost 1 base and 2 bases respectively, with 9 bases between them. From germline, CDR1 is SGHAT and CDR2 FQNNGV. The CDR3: CASSLAVSPYEQYF. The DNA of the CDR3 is TGTGCCAGCAGCTTAGCGGTCAGCCCCTACGAGCAGTACTTC.

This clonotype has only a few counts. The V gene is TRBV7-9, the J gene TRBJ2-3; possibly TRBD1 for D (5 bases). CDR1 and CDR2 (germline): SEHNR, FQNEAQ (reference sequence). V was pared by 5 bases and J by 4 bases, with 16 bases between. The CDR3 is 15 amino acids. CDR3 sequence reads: CASSPAPQGADTQYF. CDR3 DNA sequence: TGTGCCAGCAGCCCAGCCCCCCAGGGCGCAGATACGCAGTATTTT.

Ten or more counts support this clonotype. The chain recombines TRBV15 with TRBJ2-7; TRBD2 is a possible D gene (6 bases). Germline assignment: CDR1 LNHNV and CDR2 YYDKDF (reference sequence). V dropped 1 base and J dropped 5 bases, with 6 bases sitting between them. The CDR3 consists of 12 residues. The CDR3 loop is CATSRGGDEQYF. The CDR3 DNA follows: TGTGCCACCAGCAGAGGGGGGGACGAGCAGTACTTC. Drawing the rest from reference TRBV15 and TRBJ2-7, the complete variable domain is DAMVIQNPRYQVTQFGKPVTLSCSQTLNHNVMYWYQQKSSQAPKLLFHYYDKDFNNEADTPDNFQSRRPNTSFCFLDIRSPGLGDTAMYLCATSRGGDEQYFGPGTRLTVT.

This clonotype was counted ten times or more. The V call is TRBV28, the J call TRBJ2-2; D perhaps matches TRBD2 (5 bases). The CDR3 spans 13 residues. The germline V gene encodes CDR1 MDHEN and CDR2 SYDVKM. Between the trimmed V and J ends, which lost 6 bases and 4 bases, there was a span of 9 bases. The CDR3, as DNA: TGTGCCAGCAGCCAAGGGAGCACCGGGGAGCTGTTTTTT. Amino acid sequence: CASSQGSTGELFF.

The CDR3 sequence: CASLASLATGEQFF. The CDR3 nucleotides read TGTGCCAGCCTCGCCTCTCTAGCGACAGGTGAGCAGTTCTTC. V is TRBV28 and J is TRBJ2-1, with D tentatively TRBD1 or TRBD2 (6 bases each). CDR3 length: 14 amino acids. CDR1 is MDHEN, CDR2 SYDVKM, per germline. Trimming took off 8 bases at V and 9 bases at J, with 20 bases between the two ends.

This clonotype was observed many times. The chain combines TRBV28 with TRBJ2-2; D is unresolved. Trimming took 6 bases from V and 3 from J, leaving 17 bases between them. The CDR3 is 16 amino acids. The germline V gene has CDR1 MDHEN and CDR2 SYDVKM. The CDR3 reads CASSPGQNYHTGELFF. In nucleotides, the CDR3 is TGTGCCAGCAGCCCAGGTCAAAACTACCACACCGGGGAGCTGTTTTTT.

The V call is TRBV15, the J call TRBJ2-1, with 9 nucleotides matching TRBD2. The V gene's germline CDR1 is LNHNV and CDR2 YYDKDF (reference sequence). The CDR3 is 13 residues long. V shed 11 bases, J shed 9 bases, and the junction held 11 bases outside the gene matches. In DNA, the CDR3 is TGTGCCGCACGATATAGCGGGAGAGGTGAGCAGTTCTTC. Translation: CAARYSGRGEQFF. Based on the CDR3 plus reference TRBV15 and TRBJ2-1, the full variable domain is DAMVIQNPRYQVTQFGKPVTLSCSQTLNHNVMYWYQQKSSQAPKLLFHYYDKDFNNEADTPDNFQSRRPNTSFCFLDIRSPGLGDTAMYLCAARYSGRGEQFFGPGTRLTVL.

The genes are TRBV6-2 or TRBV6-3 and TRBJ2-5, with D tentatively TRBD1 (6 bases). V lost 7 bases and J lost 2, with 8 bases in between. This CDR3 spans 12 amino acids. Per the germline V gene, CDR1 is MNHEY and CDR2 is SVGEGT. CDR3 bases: TGTGCCAGCAATCAGGGGCAAGAGACCCAGTACTTC. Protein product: CASNQGQETQYF.

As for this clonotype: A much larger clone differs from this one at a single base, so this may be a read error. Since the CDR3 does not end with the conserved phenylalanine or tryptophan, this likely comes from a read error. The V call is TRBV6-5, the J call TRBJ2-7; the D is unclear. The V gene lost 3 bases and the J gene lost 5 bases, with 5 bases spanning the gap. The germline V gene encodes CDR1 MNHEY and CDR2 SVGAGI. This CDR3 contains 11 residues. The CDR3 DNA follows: TGTGCCAGCAGTTATCCGGACGAGCAGTACCTC. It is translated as CASSYPDEQYL.

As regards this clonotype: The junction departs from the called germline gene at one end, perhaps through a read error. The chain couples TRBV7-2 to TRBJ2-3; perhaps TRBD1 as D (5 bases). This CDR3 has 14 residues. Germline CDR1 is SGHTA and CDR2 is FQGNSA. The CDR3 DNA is TGTGCCAGCAGCTTAGGCTTAGGCACAGGTACGCAGTATTTT. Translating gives CASSLGLGTGTQYF.

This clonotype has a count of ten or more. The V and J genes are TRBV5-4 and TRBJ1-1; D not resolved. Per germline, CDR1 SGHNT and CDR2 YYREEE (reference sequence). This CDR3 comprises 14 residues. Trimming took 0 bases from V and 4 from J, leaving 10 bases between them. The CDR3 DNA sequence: TGTGCCAGCAGCTTGGATCCAACTGGCACTGAAGCTTTCTTT. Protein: CASSLDPTGTEAFF. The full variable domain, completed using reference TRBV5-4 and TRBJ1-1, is ETGVTQSPTHLIKTRGQQVTLRCSSQSGHNTVSWYQQALGQGPQFIFQYYREEENGRGNFPPRFSGLQFPNYSSELNVNALELDDSALYLCASSLDPTGTEAFFGQGTRLTVV.

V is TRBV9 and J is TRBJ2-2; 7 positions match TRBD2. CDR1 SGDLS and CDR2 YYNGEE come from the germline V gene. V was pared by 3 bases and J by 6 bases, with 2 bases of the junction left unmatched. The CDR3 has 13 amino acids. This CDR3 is CASSEGRAGELFF. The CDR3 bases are TGTGCCAGCAGCGAGGGGAGGGCCGGGGAGCTGTTTTTT. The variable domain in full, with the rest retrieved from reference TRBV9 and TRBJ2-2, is DSGVTQTPKHLITATGQRVTLRCSPRSGDLSVYWYQQSLDQGLQFLIQYYNGEERAKGNILERFSAQQFPDLHSELNLSSLELGDSALYFCASSEGRAGELFFGEGSRLTVL.